The T cell receptor (beta chain) under discussion was sequenced for a study of blood T cell repertoires in COVID-19. Study overall: The study drew acute and convalescent COVID-19 samples from the United States, Italy and Spain. T cells, B-cell-depleted T cells, or PBMCs provided the cDNA or gDNA that served as material.

The authors' processing: Estimation of nucleated cell counts relied on the amplification of reference gene primers. This table comes from immunoSEQ multiplex PCR, and its TCRdb copy is limited to in-frame clones, with some not included. V, J and clone size derive from that table, while D and trimming were established from the DNA sequence. The sample shows 97,000 or so clones, roughly 79% of them seen only once. CDR3 size: 16 residues. Germline V gives CDR1 WNHNN, CDR2 SYGVQD (reference sequence). V was cut by 0 bases and J by 2 bases, with 11 bases left in between. The chain combines TRBV10-1 with TRBJ2-4, with a possible D match to TRBD2 (5 bases). Sequenced material: peripheral blood. The TCR comes from a man between 70 and 80 years old with acute or convalescent COVID-19. In DNA form, the CDR3 reads TGCGCCAGCAGTGAGTCGGTGTCCGGGACCAAAAACATTCAGTACTTC. The encoded protein is CASSESVSGTKNIQYF.